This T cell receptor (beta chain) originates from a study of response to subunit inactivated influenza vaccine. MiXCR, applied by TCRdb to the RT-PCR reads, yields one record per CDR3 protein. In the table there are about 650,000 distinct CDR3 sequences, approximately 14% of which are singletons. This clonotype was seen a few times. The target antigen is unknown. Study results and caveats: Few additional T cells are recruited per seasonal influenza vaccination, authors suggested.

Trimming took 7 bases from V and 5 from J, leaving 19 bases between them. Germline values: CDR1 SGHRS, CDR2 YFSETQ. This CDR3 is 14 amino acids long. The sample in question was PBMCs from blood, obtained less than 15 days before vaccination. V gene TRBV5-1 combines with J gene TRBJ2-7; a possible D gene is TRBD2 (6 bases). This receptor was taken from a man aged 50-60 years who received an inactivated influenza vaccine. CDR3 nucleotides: TGCGCCAGCTACGCTCCTGGGACTCCCCACGAGCAGTACTTC. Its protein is CASYAPGTPHEQYF.